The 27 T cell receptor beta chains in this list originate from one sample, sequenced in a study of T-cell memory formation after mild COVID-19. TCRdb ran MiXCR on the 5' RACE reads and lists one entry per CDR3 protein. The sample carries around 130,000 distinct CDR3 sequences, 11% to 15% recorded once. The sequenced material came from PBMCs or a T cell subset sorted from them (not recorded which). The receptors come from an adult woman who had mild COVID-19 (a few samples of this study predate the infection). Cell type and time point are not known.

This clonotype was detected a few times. The CDR3 sequence: CASSLFNGGSVNEQYF. CDR3 DNA: TGCGCCAGCAGCTTGTTTAACGGCGGGAGTGTAAACGAGCAGTACTTC. The chain uses TRBV5-1 and TRBJ2-7, with TRBD2 identical over 7 bases. Germline assignment: CDR1 SGHRS and CDR2 YFSETQ. V shed 1 base and J 5 bases; nucleotides not matched to a gene: 12. The CDR3 runs to 16 residues.

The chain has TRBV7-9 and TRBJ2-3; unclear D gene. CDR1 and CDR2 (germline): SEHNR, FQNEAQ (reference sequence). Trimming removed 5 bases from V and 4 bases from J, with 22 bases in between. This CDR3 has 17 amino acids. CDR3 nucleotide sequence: TGTGCCAGCAGCCCCGACCACGCTCCGGCAAGGCCAGATACGCAGTATTTT. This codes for CASSPDHAPARPDTQYF.

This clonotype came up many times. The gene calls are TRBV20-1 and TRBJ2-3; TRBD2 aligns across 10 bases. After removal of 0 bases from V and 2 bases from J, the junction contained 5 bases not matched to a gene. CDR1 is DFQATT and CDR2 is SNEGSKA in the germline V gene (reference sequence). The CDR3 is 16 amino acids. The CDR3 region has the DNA TGCAGTGCTAGAGACCAAGCGGGAGGGGACACAGATACGCAGTATTTT. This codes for CSARDQAGGDTDTQYF.

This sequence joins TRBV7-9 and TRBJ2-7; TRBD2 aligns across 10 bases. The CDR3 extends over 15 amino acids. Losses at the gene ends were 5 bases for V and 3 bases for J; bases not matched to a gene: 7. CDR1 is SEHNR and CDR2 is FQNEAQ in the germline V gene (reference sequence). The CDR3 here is CASSLMASGSYEQYF. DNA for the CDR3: TGTGCCAGCAGCCTGATGGCTAGCGGGAGCTACGAGCAGTACTTC.

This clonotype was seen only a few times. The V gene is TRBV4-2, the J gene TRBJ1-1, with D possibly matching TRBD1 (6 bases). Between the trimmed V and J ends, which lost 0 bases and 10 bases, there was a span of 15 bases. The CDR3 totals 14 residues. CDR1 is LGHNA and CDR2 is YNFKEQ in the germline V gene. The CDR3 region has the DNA TGTGCCAGCAGCCAAGATGGGGGGACAATCGGAGCTTTCTTT. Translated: CASSQDGGTIGAFF.

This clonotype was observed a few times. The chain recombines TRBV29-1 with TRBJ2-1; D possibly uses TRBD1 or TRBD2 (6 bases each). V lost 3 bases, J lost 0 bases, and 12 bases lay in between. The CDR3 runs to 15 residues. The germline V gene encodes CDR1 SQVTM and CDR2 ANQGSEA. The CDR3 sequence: CSVDLGGSSYNEQFF. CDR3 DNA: TGCAGCGTTGACCTAGGGGGGTCCTCCTACAATGAGCAGTTCTTC.

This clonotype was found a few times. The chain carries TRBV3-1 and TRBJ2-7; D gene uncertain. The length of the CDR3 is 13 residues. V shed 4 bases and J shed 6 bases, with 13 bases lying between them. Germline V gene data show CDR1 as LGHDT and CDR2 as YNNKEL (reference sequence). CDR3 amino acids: CASSPSEGIEQYF. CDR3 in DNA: TGTGCCAGCAGCCCCAGTGAAGGTATCGAGCAGTACTTC.

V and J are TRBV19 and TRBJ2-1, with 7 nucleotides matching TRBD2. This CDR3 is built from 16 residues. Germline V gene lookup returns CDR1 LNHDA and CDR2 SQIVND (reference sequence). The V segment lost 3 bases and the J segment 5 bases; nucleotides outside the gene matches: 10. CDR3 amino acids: CASSILVSGTHNEQFF. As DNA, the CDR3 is TGTGCCAGTAGTATTTTGGTCAGCGGGACCCACAATGAGCAGTTCTTC.

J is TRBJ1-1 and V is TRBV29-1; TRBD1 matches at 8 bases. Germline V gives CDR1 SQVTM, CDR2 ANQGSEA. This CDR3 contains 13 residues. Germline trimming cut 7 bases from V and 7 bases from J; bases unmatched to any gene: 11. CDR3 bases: TGCAGCGCATCGACAGGGGAACGAAGTGAAGCTTTCTTT. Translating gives CSASTGERSEAFF.

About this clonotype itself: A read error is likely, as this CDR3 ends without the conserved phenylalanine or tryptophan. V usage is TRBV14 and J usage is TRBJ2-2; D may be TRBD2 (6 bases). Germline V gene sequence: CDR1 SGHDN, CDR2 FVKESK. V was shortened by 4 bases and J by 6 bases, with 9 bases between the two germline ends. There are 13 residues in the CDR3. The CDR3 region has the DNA TGTGCCAGCAGCCGGACGGGGGCCGGGGAGCTGTTTCTT. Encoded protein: CASSRTGAGELFL.

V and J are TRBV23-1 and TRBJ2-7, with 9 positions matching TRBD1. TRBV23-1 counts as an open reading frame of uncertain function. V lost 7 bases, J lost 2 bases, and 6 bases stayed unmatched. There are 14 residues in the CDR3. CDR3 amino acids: CASTRQGDPYEQYF. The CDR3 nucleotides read TGCGCCAGCACCCGACAGGGGGACCCCTACGAGCAGTACTTC.

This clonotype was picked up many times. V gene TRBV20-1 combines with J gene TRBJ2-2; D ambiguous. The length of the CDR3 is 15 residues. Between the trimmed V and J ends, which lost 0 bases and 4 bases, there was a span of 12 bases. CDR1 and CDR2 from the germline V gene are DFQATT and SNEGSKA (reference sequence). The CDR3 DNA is TGCAGTGCTAGAGATAGTAATAGGATCACCGGGGAGCTGTTTTTT. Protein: CSARDSNRITGELFF.

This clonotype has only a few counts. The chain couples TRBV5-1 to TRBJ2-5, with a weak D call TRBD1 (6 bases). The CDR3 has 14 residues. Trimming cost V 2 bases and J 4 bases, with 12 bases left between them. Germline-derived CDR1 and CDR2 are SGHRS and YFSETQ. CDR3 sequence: CASSFGGQGETQYF. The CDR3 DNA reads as TGCGCCAGCAGCTTTGGGGGACAAGGAGAGACCCAGTACTTC.

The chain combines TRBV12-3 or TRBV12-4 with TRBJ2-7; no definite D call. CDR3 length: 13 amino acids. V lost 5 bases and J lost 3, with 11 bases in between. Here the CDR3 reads CASSLQENYEQYF. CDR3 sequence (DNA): TGTGCCAGCAGTCTCCAGGAGAACTACGAGCAGTACTTC.

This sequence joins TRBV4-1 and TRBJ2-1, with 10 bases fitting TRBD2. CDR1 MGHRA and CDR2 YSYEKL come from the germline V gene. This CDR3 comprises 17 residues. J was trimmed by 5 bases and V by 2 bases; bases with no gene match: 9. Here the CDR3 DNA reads TGCGCCAGCAGCCAATTCTATTTAGCGGGGGGCCACAATGAGCAGTTCTTC. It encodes CASSQFYLAGGHNEQFF.

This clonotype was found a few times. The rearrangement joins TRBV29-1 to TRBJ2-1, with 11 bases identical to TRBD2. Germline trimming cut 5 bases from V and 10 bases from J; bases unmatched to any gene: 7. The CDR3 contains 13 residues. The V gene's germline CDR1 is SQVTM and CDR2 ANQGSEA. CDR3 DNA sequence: TGCAGCGTTCTCACTAGCGGGAGAGAAGAGCAGTTCTTC. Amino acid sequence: CSVLTSGREEQFF.

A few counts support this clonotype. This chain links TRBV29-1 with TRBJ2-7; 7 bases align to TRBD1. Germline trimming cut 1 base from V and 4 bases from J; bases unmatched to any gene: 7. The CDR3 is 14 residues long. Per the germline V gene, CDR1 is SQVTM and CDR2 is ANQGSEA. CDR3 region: CSVEVPGGGYEQYF. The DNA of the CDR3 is TGCAGCGTTGAAGTTCCAGGGGGTGGATACGAGCAGTACTTC.

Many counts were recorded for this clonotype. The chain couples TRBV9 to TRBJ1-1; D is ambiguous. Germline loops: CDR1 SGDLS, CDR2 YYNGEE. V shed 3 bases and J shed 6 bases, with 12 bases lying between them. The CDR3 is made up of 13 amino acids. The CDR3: CASSGGRLPEAFF. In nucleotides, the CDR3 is TGTGCCAGCAGCGGCGGGCGGCTCCCTGAAGCTTTCTTT.

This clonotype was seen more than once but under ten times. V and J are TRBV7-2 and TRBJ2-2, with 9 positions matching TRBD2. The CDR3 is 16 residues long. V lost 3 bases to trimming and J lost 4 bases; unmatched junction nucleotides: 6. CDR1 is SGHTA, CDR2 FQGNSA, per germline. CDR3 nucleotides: TGTGCCAGCAGCTTGGAAAGCGGGGGGTTCACCGGGGAGCTGTTTTTT. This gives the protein CASSLESGGFTGELFF.

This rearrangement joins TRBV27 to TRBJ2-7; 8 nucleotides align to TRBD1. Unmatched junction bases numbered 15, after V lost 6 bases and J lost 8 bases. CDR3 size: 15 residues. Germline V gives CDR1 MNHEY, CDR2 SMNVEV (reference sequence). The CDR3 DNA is TGTGCCAGCAGACTCGACAGGGGCCTACTCTCCCAGCAGTACTTC. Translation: CASRLDRGLLSQQYF.

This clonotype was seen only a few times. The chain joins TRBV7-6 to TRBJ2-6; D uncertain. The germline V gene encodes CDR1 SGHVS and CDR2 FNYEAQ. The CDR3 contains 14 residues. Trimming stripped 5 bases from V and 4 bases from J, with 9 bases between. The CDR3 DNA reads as TGTGCCAGCAGCCCTTCTGACGGGGCCAACGTCCTGACTTTC. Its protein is CASSPSDGANVLTF.

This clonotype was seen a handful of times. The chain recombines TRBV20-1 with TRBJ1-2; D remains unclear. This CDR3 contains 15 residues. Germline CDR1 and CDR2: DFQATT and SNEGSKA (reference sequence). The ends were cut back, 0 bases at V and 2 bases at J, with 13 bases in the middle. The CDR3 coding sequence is TGCAGTGCTAGAGATTTAGGGTCTAGGAACTATGGCTACACCTTC. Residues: CSARDLGSRNYGYTF.

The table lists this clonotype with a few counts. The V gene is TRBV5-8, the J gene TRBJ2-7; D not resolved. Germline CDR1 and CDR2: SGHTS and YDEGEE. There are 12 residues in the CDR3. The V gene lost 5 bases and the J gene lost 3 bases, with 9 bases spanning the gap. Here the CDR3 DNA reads TGTGCCAGCAGAGGGCTTGACTACGAGCAGTACTTC. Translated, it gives CASRGLDYEQYF.

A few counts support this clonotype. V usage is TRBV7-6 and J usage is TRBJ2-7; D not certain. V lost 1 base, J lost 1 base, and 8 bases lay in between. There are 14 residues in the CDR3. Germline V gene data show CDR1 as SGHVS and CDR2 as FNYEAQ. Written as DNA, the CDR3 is TGTGCCAGCAGCTTAGGTCCAGGATCCTACGAGCAGTACTTC. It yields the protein CASSLGPGSYEQYF.

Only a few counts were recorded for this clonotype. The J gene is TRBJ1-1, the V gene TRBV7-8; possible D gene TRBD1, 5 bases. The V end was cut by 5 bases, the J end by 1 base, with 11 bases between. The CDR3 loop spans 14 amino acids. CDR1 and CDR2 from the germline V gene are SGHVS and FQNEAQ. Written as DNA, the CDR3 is TGTGCCAGCAGCCCGATGGGACCGAACACTGAAGCTTTCTTT. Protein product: CASSPMGPNTEAFF.

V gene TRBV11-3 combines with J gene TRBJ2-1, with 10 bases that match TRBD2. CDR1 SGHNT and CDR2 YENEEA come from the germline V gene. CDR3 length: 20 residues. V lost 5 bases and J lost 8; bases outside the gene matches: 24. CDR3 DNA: TGTGCCAGCAGCGGGCGGGCTAGCGGGAGCGTTTGGAGTCCATTCGATGAGCAGTTCTTC. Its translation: CASSGRASGSVWSPFDEQFF.

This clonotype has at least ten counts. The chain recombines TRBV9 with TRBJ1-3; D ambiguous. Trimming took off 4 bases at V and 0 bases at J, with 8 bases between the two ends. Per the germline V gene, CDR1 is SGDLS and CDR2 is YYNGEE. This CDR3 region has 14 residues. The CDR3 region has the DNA TGTGCCAGCAGCCCGGGGAACTCTGGAAACACCATATATTTT. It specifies CASSPGNSGNTIYF.